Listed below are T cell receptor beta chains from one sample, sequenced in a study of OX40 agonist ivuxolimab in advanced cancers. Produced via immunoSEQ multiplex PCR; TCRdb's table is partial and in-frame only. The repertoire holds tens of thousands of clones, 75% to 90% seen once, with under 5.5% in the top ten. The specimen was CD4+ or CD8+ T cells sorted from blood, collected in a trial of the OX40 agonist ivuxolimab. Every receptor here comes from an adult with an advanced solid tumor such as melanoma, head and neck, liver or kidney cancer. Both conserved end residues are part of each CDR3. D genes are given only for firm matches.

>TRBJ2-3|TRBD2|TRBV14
CASSPTSGRSGDTQYF
TGTGCCAGCAGCCCAACTAGCGGGAGAAGTGGGGATACGCAGTATTTT
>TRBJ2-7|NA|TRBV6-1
CASSLDVGTEQYF
TGTGCCAGCAGCCTGGACGTTGGGACCGAGCAGTACTTC
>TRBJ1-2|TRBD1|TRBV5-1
CASSLDGTGFYGYTF
TGCGCCAGCAGCTTGGATGGGACAGGGTTCTATGGCTACACCTTC
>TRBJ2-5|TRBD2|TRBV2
CASTEWASGGLGIEETQYF
TGTGCCAGCACCGAATGGGCTAGCGGGGGATTGGGGATCGAAGAGACCCAGTACTTC
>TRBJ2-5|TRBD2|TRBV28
CASSKAGGLETQYF
TGTGCCAGCAGTAAGGCGGGGGGGCTTGAGACCCAGTACTTC
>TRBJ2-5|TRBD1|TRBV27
CASSPQGAGYQETQYF
TGTGCCAGCAGCCCTCAGGGGGCAGGGTACCAAGAGACCCAGTACTTC
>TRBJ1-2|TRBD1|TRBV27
CASSSQGNGYTF
TGTGCCAGCAGCTCACAGGGGAATGGCTACACCTTC
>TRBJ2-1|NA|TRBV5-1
CASSLENNEQFF
TGCGCCAGCAGCTTGGAAAACAATGAGCAGTTCTTC
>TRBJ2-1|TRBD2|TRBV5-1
CASSLPSGFSYNEQFF
TGCGCCAGCAGCTTGCCTAGCGGGTTTTCCTACAATGAGCAGTTCTTC
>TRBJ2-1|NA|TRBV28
CASRSLTEQFF
TGTGCCAGCAGGTCTCTGACAGAGCAGTTCTTC
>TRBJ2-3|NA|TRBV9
CASSGLGDLNTDTQYF
TGTGCCAGCAGCGGATTGGGGGACCTCAACACAGATACGCAGTATTTT
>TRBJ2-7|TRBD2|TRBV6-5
CASSGGSSGSYEQYF
TGTGCCAGCAGTGGGGGGTCTAGCGGGAGCTACGAGCAGTACTTC
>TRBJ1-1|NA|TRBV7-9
CASSSRTVADTEAFF
TGTGCCAGCAGCTCTCGCACAGTAGCGGACACTGAAGCTTTCTTT
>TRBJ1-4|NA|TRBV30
CAWSVVGFSNEKLFF
TGTGCCTGGAGTGTGGTAGGGTTCAGTAATGAAAAACTGTTTTTT